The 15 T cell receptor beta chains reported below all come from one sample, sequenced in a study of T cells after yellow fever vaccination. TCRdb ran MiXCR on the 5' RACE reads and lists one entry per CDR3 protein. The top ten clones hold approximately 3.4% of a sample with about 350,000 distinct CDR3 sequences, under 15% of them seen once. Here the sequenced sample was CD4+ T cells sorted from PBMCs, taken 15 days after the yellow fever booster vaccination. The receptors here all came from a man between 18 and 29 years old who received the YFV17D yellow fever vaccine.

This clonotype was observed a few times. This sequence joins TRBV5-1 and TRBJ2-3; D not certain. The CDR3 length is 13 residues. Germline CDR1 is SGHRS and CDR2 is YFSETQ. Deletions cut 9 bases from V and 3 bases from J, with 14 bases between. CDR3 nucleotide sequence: TGCGCCACCACTAAGGATATTACAGATACGCAGTATTTT. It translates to CATTKDITDTQYF.

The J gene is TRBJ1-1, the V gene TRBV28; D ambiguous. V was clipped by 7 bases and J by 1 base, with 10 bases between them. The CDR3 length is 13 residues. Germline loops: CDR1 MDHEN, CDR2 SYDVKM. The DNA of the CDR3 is TGTGCCAGCAACCCAGTAAAGAACACTGAAGCTTTCTTT. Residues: CASNPVKNTEAFF.

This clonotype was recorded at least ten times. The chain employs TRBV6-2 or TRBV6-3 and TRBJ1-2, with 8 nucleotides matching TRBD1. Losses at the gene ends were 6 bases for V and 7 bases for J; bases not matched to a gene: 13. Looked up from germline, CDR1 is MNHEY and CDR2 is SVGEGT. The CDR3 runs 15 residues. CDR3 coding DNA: TGTGCCAGCAGCCGTCCGGACAGGGCCAGAGGTGGCTACACCTTC. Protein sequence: CASSRPDRARGGYTF.

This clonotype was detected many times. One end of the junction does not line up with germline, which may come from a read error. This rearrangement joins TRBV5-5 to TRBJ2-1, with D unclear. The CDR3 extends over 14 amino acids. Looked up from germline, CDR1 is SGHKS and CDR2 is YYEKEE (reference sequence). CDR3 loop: CASSRTTSFNEQFF. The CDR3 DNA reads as TGTGCCAGCAGCCGTACTACATCCTTCAATGAGCAGTTCTTC. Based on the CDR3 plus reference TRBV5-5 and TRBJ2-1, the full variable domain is DAGVTQSPTHLIKTRGQQVTLRCSPISGHKSVSWYQQVLGQGPQFIFQYYEKEERGRGNFPDRFSARQFPNYSSELNVNALLLGDSALYLCASSRTTSFNEQFFGPGTRLTVL.

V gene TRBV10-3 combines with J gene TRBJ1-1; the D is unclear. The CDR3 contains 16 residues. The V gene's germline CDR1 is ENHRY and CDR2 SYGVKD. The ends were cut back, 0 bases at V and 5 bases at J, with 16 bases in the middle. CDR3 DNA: TGTGCCATCAGTGAGTCGAATTATGGTGGGAGAACTGAAGCTTTCTTT. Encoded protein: CAISESNYGGRTEAFF.

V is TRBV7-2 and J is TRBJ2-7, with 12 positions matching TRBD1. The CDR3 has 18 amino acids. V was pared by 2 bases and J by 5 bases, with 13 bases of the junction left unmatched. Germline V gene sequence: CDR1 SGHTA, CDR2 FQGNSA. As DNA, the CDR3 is TGTGCCAGCAGCTTAAGGACACCGGGACAGGGGGCGCGGAACGAGCAGTACTTC. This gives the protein CASSLRTPGQGARNEQYF. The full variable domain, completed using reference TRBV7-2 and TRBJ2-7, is GAGVSQSPSNKVTEKGKDVELRCDPISGHTALYWYRQSLGQGLEFLIYFQGNSAPDKSGLPSDRFSAERTGGSVSTLTIQRTQQEDSAVYLCASSLRTPGQGARNEQYFGPGTRLTVT.

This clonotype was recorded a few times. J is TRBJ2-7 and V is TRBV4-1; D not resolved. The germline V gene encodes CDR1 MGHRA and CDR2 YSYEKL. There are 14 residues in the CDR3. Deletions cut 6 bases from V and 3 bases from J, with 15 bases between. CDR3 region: CASRRSDGRYEQYF. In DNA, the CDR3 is TGCGCCAGCAGAAGATCGGACGGGCGCTACGAGCAGTACTTC.

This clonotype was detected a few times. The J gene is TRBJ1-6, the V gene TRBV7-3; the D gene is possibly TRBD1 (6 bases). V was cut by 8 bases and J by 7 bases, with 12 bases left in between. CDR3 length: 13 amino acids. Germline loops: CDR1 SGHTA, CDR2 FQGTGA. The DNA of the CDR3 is TGTGCCAGCGCTGGACAGATGAATTCACCCCTCCACTTT. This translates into CASAGQMNSPLHF. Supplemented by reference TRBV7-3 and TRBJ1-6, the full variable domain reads GAGVSQTPSNKVTEKGKYVELRCDPISGHTALYWYRQSLGQGPEFLIYFQGTGAADDSGLPNDRFFAVRPEGSVSTLKIQRTERGDSAVYLCASAGQMNSPLHFGNGTRLTVT.

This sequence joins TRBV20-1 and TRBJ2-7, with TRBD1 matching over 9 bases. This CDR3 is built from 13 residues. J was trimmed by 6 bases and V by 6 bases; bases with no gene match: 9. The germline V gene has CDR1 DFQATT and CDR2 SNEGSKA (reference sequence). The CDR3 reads CSAGTGTSREQYF. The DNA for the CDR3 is TGCAGTGCCGGGACAGGGACGTCTCGCGAGCAGTACTTC.

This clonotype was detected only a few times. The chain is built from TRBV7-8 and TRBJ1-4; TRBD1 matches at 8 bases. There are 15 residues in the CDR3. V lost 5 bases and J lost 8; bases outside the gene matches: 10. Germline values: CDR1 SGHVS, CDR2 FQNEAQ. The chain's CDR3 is CASSTRQGPREKLFF. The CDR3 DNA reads TGTGCCAGCAGCACCAGACAGGGGCCCAGAGAAAAACTGTTTTTT.

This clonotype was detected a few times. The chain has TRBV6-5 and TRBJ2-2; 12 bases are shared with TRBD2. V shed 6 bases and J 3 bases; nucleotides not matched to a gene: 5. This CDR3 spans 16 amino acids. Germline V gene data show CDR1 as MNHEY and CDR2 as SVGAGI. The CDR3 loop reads CASSPLAGGHTGELFF. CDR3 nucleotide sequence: TGTGCCAGCAGCCCTCTAGCGGGGGGGCACACCGGGGAGCTGTTTTTT.

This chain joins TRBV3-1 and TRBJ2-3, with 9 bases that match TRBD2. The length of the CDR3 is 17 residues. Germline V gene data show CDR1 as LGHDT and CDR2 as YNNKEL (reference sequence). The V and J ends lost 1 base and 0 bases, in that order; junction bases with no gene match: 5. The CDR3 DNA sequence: TGTGCCAGCAGCCAAGGCCCTAGCGGGGCCAGCACAGATACGCAGTATTTT. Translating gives CASSQGPSGASTDTQYF.

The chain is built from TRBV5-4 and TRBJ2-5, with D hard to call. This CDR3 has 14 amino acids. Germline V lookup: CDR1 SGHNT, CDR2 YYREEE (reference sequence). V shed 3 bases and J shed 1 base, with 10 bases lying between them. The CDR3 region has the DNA TGTGCCAGCAGCTCGAGGACCGGCCAAGAGACCCAGTACTTC. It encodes CASSSRTGQETQYF.

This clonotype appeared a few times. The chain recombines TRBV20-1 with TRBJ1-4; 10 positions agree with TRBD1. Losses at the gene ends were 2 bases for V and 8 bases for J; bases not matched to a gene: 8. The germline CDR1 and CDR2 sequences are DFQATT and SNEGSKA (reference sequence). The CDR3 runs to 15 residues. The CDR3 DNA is TGCAGTGCTAGAACAACCGGGACAGGGGACGAAAAACTGTTTTTT. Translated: CSARTTGTGDEKLFF.

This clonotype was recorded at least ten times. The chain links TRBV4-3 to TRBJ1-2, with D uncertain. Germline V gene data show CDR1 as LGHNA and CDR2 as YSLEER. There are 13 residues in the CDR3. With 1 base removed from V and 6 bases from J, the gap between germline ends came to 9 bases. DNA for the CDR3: TGCGCCAGCAGCCAAGCCAAGGGCGATGGCTACACCTTC. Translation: CASSQAKGDGYTF.